This T cell receptor (beta chain) was profiled in a study of T cells in Graves' hyperthyroidism and ophthalmopathy. Notes on the study in general: In simple terms, a model built on 13 V-J features told ophthalmopathy apart from stable hyperthyroidism. Most clonotypes expanded in thyroid above 0.001 were likewise present in blood.

Exclusions: uncontrolled infection, other autoimmune disease, pregnancy, lactation. Thyroid ultrasound, orbital computed tomography, clinical symptoms, and serum thyroxine and TRAb underpinned diagnoses. RNA transcripts gave rise to amplified TCR beta CDR3 regions. First-round RT-PCR of the TCR CDR3 relied on the HTBI primer set. TCRdb reprocessed the multiplex PCR reads via MiXCR and lists one record per CDR3 protein. The sample records around 300,000 distinct CDR3 sequences, about 15% being singletons. In this sample, this clonotype turned up a few times. Its matching antigen is unknown. Material for sequencing was blood. The TCR originated in a woman in her twenties or thirties with Graves' hyperthyroidism.

The CDR3 loop reads CASSSTGGYYEQYF. The DNA for the CDR3 is TGTGCCAGCAGCAGTACGGGAGGATACTACGAGCAGTACTTC. The rearrangement links TRBV9 to TRBJ2-7; 7 nucleotides line up with TRBD2. Germline V gene sequence: CDR1 SGDLS, CDR2 YYNGEE. The CDR3 has 14 residues. Trimming cost V 4 bases and J 3 bases; bases outside gene matches: 7.